This T cell receptor beta chain was identified in a study of cytotoxic CD8 clonotypes in ibrutinib-treated CLL. Regarding this clone: Its antigen is still unknown.

Assay used: immunoSEQ multiplex PCR; TCRdb lists only in-frame clones, some missing. The sample shows 300,000 or so clones, around 66% of them seen only once. Study conclusions and caveats: Public clonotypes occurred uncommonly; on treatment, they contracted or remained stable.

This clonotype was obtained from a human donor with chronic lymphocytic leukemia. Sequencing used PBMCs, obtained after 36 months of ibrutinib treatment.

The DNA of the CDR3 is TGTGCCAGCAGCCAAGACACAGGGGGCACAGATACGCAGTATTTT. It codes for CASSQDTGGTDTQYF. The chain recombines TRBV14 with TRBJ2-3; TRBD1 matches at 7 bases. The V gene end was trimmed by 0 bases and the J gene end by 1 base; junction bases not matched to a gene: 1. This CDR3 is built from 15 residues. Germline-derived CDR1 and CDR2 are SGHDN and FVKESK.